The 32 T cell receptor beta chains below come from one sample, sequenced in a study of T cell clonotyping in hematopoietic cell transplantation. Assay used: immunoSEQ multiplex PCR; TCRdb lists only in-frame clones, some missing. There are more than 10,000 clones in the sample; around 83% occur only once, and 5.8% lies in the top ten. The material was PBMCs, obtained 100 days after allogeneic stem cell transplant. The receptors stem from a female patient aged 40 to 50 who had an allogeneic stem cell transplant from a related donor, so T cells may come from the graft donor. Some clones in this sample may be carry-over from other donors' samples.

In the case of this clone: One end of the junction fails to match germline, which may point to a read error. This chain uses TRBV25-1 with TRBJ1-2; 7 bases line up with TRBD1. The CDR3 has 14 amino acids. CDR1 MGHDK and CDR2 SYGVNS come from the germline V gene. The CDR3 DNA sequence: TGTGCCGGCAGTGCGACGACAGGGCTTGGTGGCTACACCTTC. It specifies CAGSATTGLGGYTF.

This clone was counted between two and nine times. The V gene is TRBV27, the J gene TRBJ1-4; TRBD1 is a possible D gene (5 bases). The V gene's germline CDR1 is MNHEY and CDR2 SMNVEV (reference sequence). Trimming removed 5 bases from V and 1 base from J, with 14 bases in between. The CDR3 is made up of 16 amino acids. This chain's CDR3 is CASSSSSGRTNEKLFF. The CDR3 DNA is TGTGCCAGCAGTAGTTCATCAGGGAGAACTAATGAAAAACTGTTTTTT.

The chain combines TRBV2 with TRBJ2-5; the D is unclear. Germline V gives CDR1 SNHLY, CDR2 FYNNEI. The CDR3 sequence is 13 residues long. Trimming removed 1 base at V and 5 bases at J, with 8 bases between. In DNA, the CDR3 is TGTGCCAGCAGTGAAGTGGGTCCTGAGACCCAGTACTTC. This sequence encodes CASSEVGPETQYF.

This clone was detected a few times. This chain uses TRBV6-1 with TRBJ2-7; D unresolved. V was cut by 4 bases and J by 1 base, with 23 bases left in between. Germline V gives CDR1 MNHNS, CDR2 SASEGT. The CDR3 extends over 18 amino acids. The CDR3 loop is CASSVYPTFNRESYEQYF. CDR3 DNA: TGTGCCAGCAGTGTATATCCCACTTTTAACCGAGAGTCCTACGAGCAGTACTTC.

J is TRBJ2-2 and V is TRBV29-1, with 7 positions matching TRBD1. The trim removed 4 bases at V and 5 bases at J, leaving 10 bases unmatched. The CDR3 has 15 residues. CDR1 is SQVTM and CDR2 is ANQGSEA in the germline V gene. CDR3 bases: TGCAGCGTTGTGGGTGACAGGGTAAAGACCGGGGAGCTGTTTTTT. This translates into CSVVGDRVKTGELFF.

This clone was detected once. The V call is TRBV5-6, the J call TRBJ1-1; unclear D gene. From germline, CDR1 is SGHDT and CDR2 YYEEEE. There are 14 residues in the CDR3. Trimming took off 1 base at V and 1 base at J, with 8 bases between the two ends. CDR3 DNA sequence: TGTGCCAGCAGCTTGCCAGGTGAGAACACTGAAGCTTTCTTT. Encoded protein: CASSLPGENTEAFF.

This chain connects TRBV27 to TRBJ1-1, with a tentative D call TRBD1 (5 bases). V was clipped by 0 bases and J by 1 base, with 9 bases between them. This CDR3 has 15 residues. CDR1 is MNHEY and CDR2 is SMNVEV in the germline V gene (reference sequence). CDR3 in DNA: TGTGCCAGCAGTTTATCGAGGGGACCGAACACTGAAGCTTTCTTT. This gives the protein CASSLSRGPNTEAFF.

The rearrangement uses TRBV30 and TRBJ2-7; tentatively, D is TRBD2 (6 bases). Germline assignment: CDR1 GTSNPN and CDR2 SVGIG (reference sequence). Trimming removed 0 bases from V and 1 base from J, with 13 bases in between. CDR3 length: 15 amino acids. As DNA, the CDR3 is TGTGCCTGGAGTGTACTAGCCACCGAGTCCTACGAGCAGTACTTC. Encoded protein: CAWSVLATESYEQYF.

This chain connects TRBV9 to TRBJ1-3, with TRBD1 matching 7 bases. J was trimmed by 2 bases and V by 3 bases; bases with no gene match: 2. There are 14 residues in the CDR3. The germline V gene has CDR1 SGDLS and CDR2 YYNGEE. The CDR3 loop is CASSAGTAGNTIYF. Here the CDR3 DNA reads TGTGCCAGCAGCGCCGGGACAGCTGGAAACACCATATATTTT.

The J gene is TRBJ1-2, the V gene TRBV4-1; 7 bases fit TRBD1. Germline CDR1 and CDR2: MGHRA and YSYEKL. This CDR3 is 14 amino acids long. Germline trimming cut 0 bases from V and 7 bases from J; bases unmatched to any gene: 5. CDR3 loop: CASSQDRGGSGYTF. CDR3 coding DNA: TGCGCCAGCAGCCAAGATCGAGGGGGCTCTGGCTACACCTTC.

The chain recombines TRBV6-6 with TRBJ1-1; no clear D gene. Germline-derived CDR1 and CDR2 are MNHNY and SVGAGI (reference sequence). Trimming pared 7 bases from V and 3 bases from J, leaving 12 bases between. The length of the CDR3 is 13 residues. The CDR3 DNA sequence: TGTGCCAGCATACGGGCGCTTGACACTGAAGCTTTCTTT. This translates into CASIRALDTEAFF.

CDR3 nucleotide sequence: TGTGCCAGTAGTGTTCAGGGAGGTAGCGAGCAGTACTTC. Amino acids: CASSVQGGSEQYF. The rearrangement uses TRBV19 and TRBJ2-7, with D perhaps TRBD2 (6 bases). The CDR3 covers 13 residues. Trimming cost V 5 bases and J 6 bases, with 14 bases left between them. The germline V gene has CDR1 LNHDA and CDR2 SQIVND (reference sequence).

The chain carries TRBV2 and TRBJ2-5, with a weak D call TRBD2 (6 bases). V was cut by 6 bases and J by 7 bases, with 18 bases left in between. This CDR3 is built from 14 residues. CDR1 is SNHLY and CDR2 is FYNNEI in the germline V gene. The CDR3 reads CASSQRPWGGTQYF. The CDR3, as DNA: TGTGCCAGCAGCCAACGACCCTGGGGAGGGACCCAGTACTTC.

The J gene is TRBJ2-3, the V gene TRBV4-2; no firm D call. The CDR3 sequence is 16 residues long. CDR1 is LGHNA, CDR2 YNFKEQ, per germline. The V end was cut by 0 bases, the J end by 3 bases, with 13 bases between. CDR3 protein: CASSQEVAPRTDTQYF. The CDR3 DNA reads TGTGCCAGCAGCCAAGAGGTGGCTCCCCGAACAGATACGCAGTATTTT.

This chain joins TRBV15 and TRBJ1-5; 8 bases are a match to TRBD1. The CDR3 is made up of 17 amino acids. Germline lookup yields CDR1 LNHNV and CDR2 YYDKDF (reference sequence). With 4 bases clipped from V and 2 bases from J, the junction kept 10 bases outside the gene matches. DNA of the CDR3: TGTGCCACCAGCATCCATCAGGGGGCGCGAGGCAATCAGCCCCAGCATTTT. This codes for CATSIHQGARGNQPQHF.

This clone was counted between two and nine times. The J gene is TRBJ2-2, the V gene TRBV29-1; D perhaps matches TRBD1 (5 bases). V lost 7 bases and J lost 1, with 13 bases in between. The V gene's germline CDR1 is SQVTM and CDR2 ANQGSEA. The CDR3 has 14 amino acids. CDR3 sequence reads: CSARQNRNTGELFF. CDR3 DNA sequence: TGCAGCGCCAGACAGAATAGGAACACCGGGGAGCTGTTTTTT.

The DNA for the CDR3 is TGTGCCAGCAGCTCCGACAGAAGCAATCAGCCCCAGCATTTT. Translated: CASSSDRSNQPQHF. The chain joins TRBV7-8 to TRBJ1-5; maybe TRBD1 (5 bases). The germline CDR1 and CDR2 sequences are SGHVS and FQNEAQ. There are 14 residues in the CDR3. The V end was cut by 4 bases, the J end by 1 base, with 8 bases between.

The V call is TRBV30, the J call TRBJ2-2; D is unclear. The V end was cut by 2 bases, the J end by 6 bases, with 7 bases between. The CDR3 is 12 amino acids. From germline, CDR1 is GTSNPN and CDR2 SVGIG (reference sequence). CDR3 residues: CAWSWDAGELFF. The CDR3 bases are TGTGCCTGGAGTTGGGATGCCGGGGAGCTGTTTTTT.

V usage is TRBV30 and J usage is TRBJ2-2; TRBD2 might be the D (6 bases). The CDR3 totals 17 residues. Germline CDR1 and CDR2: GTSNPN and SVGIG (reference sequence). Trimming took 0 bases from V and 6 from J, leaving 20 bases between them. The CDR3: CAWSVFRGRDWAGELFF. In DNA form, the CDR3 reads TGTGCCTGGAGTGTATTCCGCGGGCGGGATTGGGCCGGGGAGCTGTTTTTT.

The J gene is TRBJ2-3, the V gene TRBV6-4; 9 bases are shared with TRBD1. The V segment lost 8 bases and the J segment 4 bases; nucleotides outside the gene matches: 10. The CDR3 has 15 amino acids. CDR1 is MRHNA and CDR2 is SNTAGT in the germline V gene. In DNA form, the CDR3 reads TGTGCCAGCTCCCCGACAGGGGGGTCCCCAGATACGCAGTATTTT. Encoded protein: CASSPTGGSPDTQYF.

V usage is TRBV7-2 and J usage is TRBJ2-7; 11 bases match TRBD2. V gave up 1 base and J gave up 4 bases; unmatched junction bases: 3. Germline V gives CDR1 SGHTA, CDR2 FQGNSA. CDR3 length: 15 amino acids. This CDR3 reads CASSLVLAGEYEQYF. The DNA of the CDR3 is TGTGCCAGCAGCTTAGTACTAGCGGGAGAATACGAGCAGTACTTC.

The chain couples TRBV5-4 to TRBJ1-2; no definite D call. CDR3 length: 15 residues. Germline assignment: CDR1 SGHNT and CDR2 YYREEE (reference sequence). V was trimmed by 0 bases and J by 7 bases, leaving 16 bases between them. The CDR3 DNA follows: TGTGCCAGCAGCTTGGCCAGCGCCGCGATCTCTGGCTACACCTTC. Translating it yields CASSLASAAISGYTF. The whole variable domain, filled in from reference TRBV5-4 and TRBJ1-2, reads ETGVTQSPTHLIKTRGQQVTLRCSSQSGHNTVSWYQQALGQGPQFIFQYYREEENGRGNFPPRFSGLQFPNYSSELNVNALELDDSALYLCASSLASAAISGYTFGSGTRLTVV.

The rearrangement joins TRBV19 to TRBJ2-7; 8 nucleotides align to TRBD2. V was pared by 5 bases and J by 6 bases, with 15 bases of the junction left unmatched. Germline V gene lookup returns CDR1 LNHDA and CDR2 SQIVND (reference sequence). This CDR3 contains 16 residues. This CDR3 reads CASSPIFAGGPREQYF. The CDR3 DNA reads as TGTGCCAGTAGTCCAATCTTTGCGGGGGGCCCTCGCGAGCAGTACTTC.

CDR3 sequence (DNA): TGCGCCAGCTCCCTCGGAGTAGCGGGAGAGACAGATACGCAGTATTTT. This gives the protein CASSLGVAGETDTQYF. The rearrangement joins TRBV5-1 to TRBJ2-3, with TRBD2 matching 9 bases. V dropped 7 bases and J dropped 3; count of bases not matched to a gene: 12. The germline gives CDR1 SGHRS, CDR2 YFSETQ. The CDR3 runs 16 residues.

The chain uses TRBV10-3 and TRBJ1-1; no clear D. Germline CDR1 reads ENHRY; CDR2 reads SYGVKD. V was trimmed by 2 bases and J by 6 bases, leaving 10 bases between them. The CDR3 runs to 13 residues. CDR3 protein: CAISEGQRSEAFF. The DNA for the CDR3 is TGTGCCATCAGTGAGGGGCAGAGGTCTGAAGCTTTCTTT.

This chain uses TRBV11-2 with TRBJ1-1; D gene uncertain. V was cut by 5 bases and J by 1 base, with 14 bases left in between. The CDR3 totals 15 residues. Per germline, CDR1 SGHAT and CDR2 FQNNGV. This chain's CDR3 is CASSPYPRQNTEAFF. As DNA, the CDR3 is TGTGCCAGCAGCCCCTACCCTAGACAGAACACTGAAGCTTTCTTT.

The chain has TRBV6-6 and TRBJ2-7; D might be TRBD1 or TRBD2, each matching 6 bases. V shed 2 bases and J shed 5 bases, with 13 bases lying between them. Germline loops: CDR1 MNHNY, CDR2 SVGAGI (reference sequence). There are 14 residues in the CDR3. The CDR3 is CASSYGGPSDEQYF. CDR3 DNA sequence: TGTGCCAGCAGTTACGGGGGGCCCTCGGACGAGCAGTACTTC.

As DNA, the CDR3 is TGTGCCAGCAGTGAAGGAGGGGAAGGGAGTCAGCCCCAGCATTTT. Encoded protein: CASSEGGEGSQPQHF. J is TRBJ1-5 and V is TRBV6-4; tentative D call: TRBD1 (5 bases). Trimming took 3 bases from V and 6 from J, leaving 15 bases between them. Germline assignment: CDR1 MRHNA and CDR2 SNTAGT. The CDR3 length is 15 residues.

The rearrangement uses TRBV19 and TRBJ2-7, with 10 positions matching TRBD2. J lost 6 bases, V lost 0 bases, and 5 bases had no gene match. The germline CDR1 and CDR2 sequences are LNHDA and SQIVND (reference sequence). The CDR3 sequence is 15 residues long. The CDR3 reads CASSIEASGSIEQYF. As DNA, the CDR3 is TGTGCCAGTAGTATAGAGGCTAGCGGGAGTATCGAGCAGTACTTC.

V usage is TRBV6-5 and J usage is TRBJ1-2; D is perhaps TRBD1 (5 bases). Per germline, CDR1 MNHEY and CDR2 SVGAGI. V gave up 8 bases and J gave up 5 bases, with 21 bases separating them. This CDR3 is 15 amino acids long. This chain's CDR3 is CASFGTTLEVYGYTF. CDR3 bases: TGTGCCAGCTTCGGGACTACGCTTGAAGTTTATGGCTACACCTTC.

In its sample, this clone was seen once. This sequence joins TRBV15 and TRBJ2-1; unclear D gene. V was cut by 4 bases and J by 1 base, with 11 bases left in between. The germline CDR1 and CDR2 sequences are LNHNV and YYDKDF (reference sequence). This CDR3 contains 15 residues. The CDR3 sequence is CATSIRVGSYNEQFF. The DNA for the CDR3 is TGTGCCACCAGCATTAGGGTAGGTTCCTACAATGAGCAGTTCTTC. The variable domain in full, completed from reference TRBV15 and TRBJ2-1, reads DAMVIQNPRYQVTQFGKPVTLSCSQTLNHNVMYWYQQKSSQAPKLLFHYYDKDFNNEADTPDNFQSRRPNTSFCFLDIRSPGLGDTAMYLCATSIRVGSYNEQFFGPGTRLTVL.

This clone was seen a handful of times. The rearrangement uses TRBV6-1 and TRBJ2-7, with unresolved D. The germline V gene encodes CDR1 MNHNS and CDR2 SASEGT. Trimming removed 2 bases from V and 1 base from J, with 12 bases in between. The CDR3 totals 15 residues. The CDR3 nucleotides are TGTGCCAGCAGTGAACTCGCTGCCACATCCTACGAGCAGTACTTC. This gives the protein CASSELAATSYEQYF.